What follows describes a single T cell receptor (beta chain). The germline V gene has CDR1 MDHEN and CDR2 SYDVKM. This CDR3 has 13 amino acids. V shed 6 bases, J shed 6 bases, and the junction held 5 bases outside the gene matches. In the study's own analysis: Quantification of nucleated cells was approximated via reference gene primer amplification. Assay: immunoSEQ multiplex PCR; the TCRdb copy retains only in-frame clones and omits some. That table supplies the V and J calls and clone size; D and trimming were determined from the DNA. The table has around 60,000 clones, approximately 92% seen once. This record comes from a study of blood T cell repertoires in COVID-19. Study at large: COVID-19 samples from acute and convalescent phases originated in the United States, Italy and Spain. The cDNA or gDNA used as material had been derived from T cells, B-cell-depleted T cells, or PBMCs.

The TCR comes from a man between 60 and 75 years old with acute or convalescent COVID-19. The V and J genes are TRBV28 and TRBJ1-5; 7 nucleotides line up with TRBD1. Sequences were obtained from peripheral blood. CDR3 residues: CASSRGVGQPQHF. The CDR3 DNA reads as TGTGCCAGCAGCAGGGGGGTCGGTCAGCCCCAGCATTTT.